Described below is a single T cell receptor (beta chain) sequence and its context. The source of the sample is a study of cytomegalovirus exposure and HLA in healthy donors. In the PCR, 60 Vbeta and 13 Jbeta primers were used. Libraries were prepared by immunoSEQ multiplex PCR; TCRdb keeps only in-frame clonotypes and omits some of them. Of approximately 170,000 clones listed, approximately 71% are singletons. Germline lookup yields CDR1 MNHNS and CDR2 SASEGT. This CDR3 is built from 13 residues. Trimming stripped 7 bases from V and 4 bases from J, with 13 bases between. Sequencing was carried out using PBMCs. The chain carries TRBV6-1 and TRBJ1-2; D possibly corresponds to TRBD1 (5 bases). The sequence was collected from a male donor in good health and CMV-seronegative. CDR3 residues: CASTGAAFYGYTF. For the CDR3, the DNA is TGTGCCAGCACTGGGGCAGCCTTCTATGGCTACACCTTC.